Shown below are 28 T cell receptor beta chains from a single sample sequenced in a study of OX40 agonist ivuxolimab in advanced cancers. Library construction relied on the immunoSEQ multiplex PCR assay. What TCRdb holds here is the immuneACCESS table cut down to in-frame rearrangements. Part of the clones is not present; checked against another copy, under half of the missing clones reflect an unresolved V gene, and the others are unexplained. In all, the sample holds about 32,000 clones, and about four fifths of those were seen once. About a fifth of the sample is held by the ten biggest clonotypes. Sequences were derived from CD4+ or CD8+ T cells sorted from blood, sampled in a trial of the OX40 agonist ivuxolimab. The receptors stem from an adult with an advanced solid tumor such as melanoma, head and neck, liver or kidney cancer.

V is TRBV10-3 and J is TRBJ1-1, with 7 bases that match TRBD1. The J segment lost 1 base and the V segment lost 6 bases, leaving 5 bases of the junction unmatched. Germline V gene sequence: CDR1 ENHRY, CDR2 SYGVKD. The CDR3 spans 14 residues. The CDR3 coding sequence is TGTGCCATCAGAGGACAGGAGGAGAACACTGAAGCTTTCTTT. Its translation is CAIRGQEENTEAFF.

The chain joins TRBV7-3 to TRBJ1-5; no clear D. From germline, CDR1 is SGHTA and CDR2 FQGTGA. This CDR3 region has 12 residues. The V gene lost 3 bases and the J gene lost 4 bases, with 4 bases spanning the gap. CDR3 protein: CASSLPNQPQHF. CDR3 DNA: TGTGCCAGCAGCTTGCCTAATCAGCCCCAGCATTTT.

The chain carries TRBV7-3 and TRBJ2-5, with 9 bases that match TRBD2. Germline CDR1 reads SGHTA; CDR2 reads FQGTGA. V lost 1 base and J lost 4; bases outside the gene matches: 4. The CDR3 is made up of 15 amino acids. The CDR3 spells CASSLSGGAPETQYF. Here the CDR3 DNA reads TGTGCCAGCAGCTTAAGCGGGGGGGCCCCAGAGACCCAGTACTTC.

The chain uses TRBV7-3 and TRBJ2-3; 7 nucleotides line up with TRBD2. The V gene end was trimmed by 2 bases and the J gene end by 2 bases; junction bases not matched to a gene: 4. The CDR3 contains 15 residues. Germline CDR1 SGHTA, CDR2 FQGTGA. For the CDR3, the DNA is TGTGCCAGCAGCTTACAAGCGGGATCCACAGATACGCAGTATTTT. This codes for CASSLQAGSTDTQYF.

J is TRBJ2-3 and V is TRBV6-1; TRBD1 matches 7 bases. This CDR3 has 14 amino acids. CDR1 and CDR2 (germline): MNHNS, SASEGT. J lost 0 bases, V lost 8 bases, and 5 bases had no gene match. CDR3 protein: CASLQGVSTDTQYF. The CDR3, as DNA: TGTGCCAGCCTTCAGGGGGTTAGCACAGATACGCAGTATTTT.

J is TRBJ2-2 and V is TRBV2, with a tentative D call TRBD2 (5 bases). CDR3 size: 14 residues. Germline V CDR1 and CDR2: SNHLY, FYNNEI. With 3 bases removed from V and 4 bases from J, the gap between germline ends came to 9 bases. The CDR3 DNA reads as TGTGCCAGCAGTGACCGGGAATCCACCGGGGAGCTGTTTTTT. Protein product: CASSDRESTGELFF.

This clone was counted a few times. The chain couples TRBV6-5 to TRBJ1-2; D ambiguous. Between the trimmed V and J ends, which lost 2 bases and 8 bases, there was a span of 12 bases. Germline loops: CDR1 MNHEY, CDR2 SVGAGI. There are 13 residues in the CDR3. CDR3 loop: CASSYRRGKGYTF. The CDR3 nucleotides are TGTGCCAGCAGTTACCGGCGGGGAAAAGGCTACACCTTC.

This rearrangement joins TRBV6-1 to TRBJ1-2; D is uncertain. The V end lost 1 base, the J end lost 3 bases, and 6 bases lay between the germline ends. CDR1 and CDR2 from the germline V gene are MNHNS and SASEGT. The CDR3 runs to 13 residues. CDR3 region: CASSEVSYYGYTF. The CDR3 bases are TGTGCCAGCAGTGAAGTTAGCTACTATGGCTACACCTTC.

The chain carries TRBV6-5 and TRBJ2-7, with 7 nucleotides matching TRBD2. Germline V gene sequence: CDR1 MNHEY, CDR2 SVGAGI. V shed 0 bases, J shed 7 bases, and the junction held 9 bases outside the gene matches. The CDR3 runs 15 residues. CDR3 coding DNA: TGTGCCAGCAGTTACTCGCGCGGGGGACGGAGGGAGCAGTACTTC. This translates into CASSYSRGGRREQYF.

The chain uses TRBV7-9 and TRBJ2-3; 10 bases are shared with TRBD2. The CDR3 extends over 15 amino acids. V was clipped by 5 bases and J by 5 bases; unmatched bases: 7. Germline CDR1 and CDR2: SEHNR and FQNEAQ (reference sequence). The CDR3 DNA follows: TGTGCCAGCAGCCTTAGCGGGGGGAAGTTAGATACGCAGTATTTT. Translated: CASSLSGGKLDTQYF.

This chain links TRBV6-1 with TRBJ1-6; D is unresolved. The V gene lost 6 bases and the J gene lost 7 bases, with 13 bases spanning the gap. The CDR3 is 14 amino acids. Germline V gene data show CDR1 as MNHNS and CDR2 as SASEGT. CDR3 in amino acids: CASRDPQRNSPLHF. The CDR3 region has the DNA TGTGCCAGCAGGGACCCACAGAGGAATTCACCCCTCCACTTT.

This chain links TRBV7-6 with TRBJ2-7; 7 bases line up with TRBD1. The V gene end was trimmed by 5 bases and the J gene end by 5 bases; junction bases not matched to a gene: 6. CDR3 size: 13 residues. In germline, CDR1 is SGHVS, CDR2 FNYEAQ. In DNA form, the CDR3 reads TGTGCCAGCAGCCAATACACAGGGGACGAGCAGTACTTC. It specifies CASSQYTGDEQYF.

The chain has TRBV18 and TRBJ1-1; D gene unclear. This CDR3 is built from 16 residues. V shed 3 bases and J shed 1 base, with 15 bases lying between them. Germline V gene sequence: CDR1 KGHSH, CDR2 LQKENI. The DNA for the CDR3 is TGTGCCAGCTCACCCGAGTCCTTATTGAGGAACACTGAAGCTTTCTTT. This translates into CASSPESLLRNTEAFF.

This chain links TRBV18 with TRBJ1-4, with 7 bases fitting TRBD1. Germline loops: CDR1 KGHSH, CDR2 LQKENI. V lost 6 bases to trimming and J lost 1 base; unmatched junction nucleotides: 8. The CDR3 is made up of 16 amino acids. The CDR3 bases are TGTGCCAGCTCTCGCGGACAGGCTGGAACTAATGAAAAACTGTTTTTT. Translation gives CASSRGQAGTNEKLFF.

V usage is TRBV2 and J usage is TRBJ2-3; a possible D gene is TRBD1 (6 bases). The V end was cut by 6 bases, the J end by 0 bases, with 19 bases between. This CDR3 contains 17 residues. The germline gives CDR1 SNHLY, CDR2 FYNNEI. CDR3: CASRGPGHLESTDTQYF. As DNA, the CDR3 is TGTGCCAGCAGGGGGCCGGGACACCTGGAGAGCACAGATACGCAGTATTTT.

The V gene is TRBV11-3, the J gene TRBJ2-1; D might be TRBD2 (6 bases). Deletions cut 5 bases from V and 9 bases from J, with 17 bases between. The CDR3 contains 14 residues. Germline V CDR1 and CDR2: SGHNT, YENEEA. CDR3 in amino acids: CASSPEWRRGEQFF. The CDR3 nucleotides read TGTGCCAGCAGCCCTGAATGGAGGAGGGGTGAGCAGTTCTTC.

The rearrangement uses TRBV6-1 and TRBJ1-5; D is unclear. V lost 3 bases and J lost 0, with 18 bases in between. CDR1 and CDR2 (germline): MNHNS, SASEGT. The CDR3 has 18 amino acids. The CDR3 loop reads CASSDGRTFTFSNQPQHF. The CDR3 DNA reads TGTGCCAGCAGTGACGGCAGGACCTTTACCTTTAGCAATCAGCCCCAGCATTTT.

V is TRBV15 and J is TRBJ1-2; D might be TRBD1 (5 bases). The CDR3 runs 14 residues. Trimming took 4 bases from V and 8 from J, leaving 17 bases between them. Germline V CDR1 and CDR2: LNHNV, YYDKDF (reference sequence). CDR3 coding DNA: TGTGCCACCAGCACATTAGGGGCGGTGGGAGGCTACACCTTC. This translates into CATSTLGAVGGYTF.

V usage is TRBV27 and J usage is TRBJ1-2, with 9 bases lining up with TRBD1. From germline, CDR1 is MNHEY and CDR2 SMNVEV (reference sequence). The CDR3 totals 15 residues. The trim removed 6 bases at V and 7 bases at J, leaving 12 bases unmatched. This chain's CDR3 is CASSYQTGGIGGYTF. The DNA of the CDR3 is TGTGCCAGCAGCTATCAGACAGGGGGAATAGGTGGCTACACCTTC.

V and J are TRBV19 and TRBJ1-3; D might be TRBD1 (6 bases). CDR1 LNHDA and CDR2 SQIVND come from the germline V gene (reference sequence). CDR3 length: 14 residues. The V and J ends lost 5 bases and 2 bases respectively, with 10 bases between them. DNA for the CDR3: TGTGCCAGTAGTTCGGACAGCCCTGGAAACACCATATATTTT. Amino acids: CASSSDSPGNTIYF.

The J gene is TRBJ2-7, the V gene TRBV27; possible D gene TRBD2, 6 bases. This CDR3 comprises 15 residues. Germline CDR1 MNHEY, CDR2 SMNVEV (reference sequence). The V gene lost 5 bases and the J gene lost 0 bases, with 14 bases spanning the gap. The CDR3 reads CASSAGGSHSYEQYF. As DNA, the CDR3 is TGTGCCAGCAGTGCCGGGGGAAGCCACTCCTACGAGCAGTACTTC.

This clone appeared a few times. The chain has TRBV4-3 and TRBJ1-4; TRBD1 might be the D (5 bases). From germline, CDR1 is LGHNA and CDR2 YSLEER. Trimming shortened V by 0 bases and J by 5 bases, and 16 bases separated the two germline ends. The CDR3 covers 17 residues. DNA for the CDR3: TGCGCCAGCAGCCAAGATCCGTATAGGGGTGGGAATGAAAAACTGTTTTTT. Translated, it gives CASSQDPYRGGNEKLFF.

This clone has only a few counts. The rearrangement joins TRBV10-2 to TRBJ1-4; 7 nucleotides line up with TRBD1. Trimming cost V 7 bases and J 0 bases; bases outside gene matches: 8. The CDR3 has 16 amino acids. The germline gives CDR1 WSHSY, CDR2 SAAADI. Here the CDR3 DNA reads TGCGCCAGCAAGGGAGGGGGCTTTGCAACTAATGAAAAACTGTTTTTT. It codes for CASKGGGFATNEKLFF.

The V and J genes are TRBV13 and TRBJ1-1, with D hard to call. This CDR3 contains 15 residues. Germline V gene lookup returns CDR1 PRHDT and CDR2 FYEKMQ (reference sequence). V dropped 0 bases and J dropped 1 base, with 9 bases sitting between them. CDR3 residues: CASSLGGLRNTEAFF. CDR3 nucleotides: TGTGCCAGCAGCTTAGGAGGCCTCCGGAACACTGAAGCTTTCTTT. The full variable domain, rest sourced from reference TRBV13 and TRBJ1-1, is AAGVIQSPRHLIKEKRETATLKCYPIPRHDTVYWYQQGPGQDPQFLISFYEKMQSDKGSIPDRFSAQQFSDYHSELNMSSLELGDSALYFCASSLGGLRNTEAFFGQGTRLTVV.

The chain is built from TRBV5-6 and TRBJ2-5; D tentatively fits TRBD1 or TRBD2 (6 bases each). V was trimmed by 0 bases and J by 5 bases, leaving 14 bases between them. The germline CDR1 and CDR2 sequences are SGHDT and YYEEEE. This CDR3 is 15 amino acids long. Written as DNA, the CDR3 is TGTGCCAGCAGCTTGGTGGGGGGCGCATGGGAGACCCAGTACTTC. Its protein product is CASSLVGGAWETQYF.

This chain connects TRBV18 to TRBJ2-7; weak D call: TRBD2 (6 bases). The CDR3 covers 15 residues. V lost 3 bases and J lost 7, with 19 bases in between. CDR1 and CDR2 from the germline V gene are KGHSH and LQKENI. The CDR3, as DNA: TGTGCCAGCTCACCGCGTTCCACCCCACGGGAGGAGCAGTACTTC. Translated: CASSPRSTPREEQYF.

The V gene is TRBV6-5, the J gene TRBJ1-6; 8 positions match TRBD1. The germline V gene has CDR1 MNHEY and CDR2 SVGAGI. The trim removed 5 bases at V and 7 bases at J, leaving 4 bases unmatched. The CDR3 totals 14 residues. Here the CDR3 reads CASSPRDRNSPLHF. CDR3 nucleotides: TGTGCCAGCAGTCCCCGGGACAGGAATTCACCCCTCCACTTT.

The chain carries TRBV11-2 and TRBJ2-1, with 10 bases aligning to TRBD2. Germline CDR1 reads SGHAT; CDR2 reads FQNNGV. V lost 7 bases, J lost 7 bases, and 7 bases stayed unmatched. The CDR3 sequence is 14 residues long. Written as DNA, the CDR3 is TGTGCCAGCAACCGCCAACTAGCGGGAAATGAGCAGTTCTTC. This encodes CASNRQLAGNEQFF.